This T cell receptor (beta chain) was sequenced for a study of tumor and adjacent non-tumor tissue in lung cancer. About the research overall: On average, productive TCRbeta reads reached roughly 4.2 million per sample.

No cell sorting was done before RNA was extracted from the tissue. Distant lung tissue was collected more than 3 cm away from the tumor edge. The library came from three nested PCR rounds adapted from ARM-PCR protocols. TCRdb itself ran the multiplex PCR reads through MiXCR, one entry per CDR3 protein. The top ten hold about 30% of the sample, which has 90,000 to 100,000 distinct CDR3 sequences, 80% seen once. The specimen sequenced was distant non-tumor lung tissue. This TCR came from a man aged 60-69 years with small cell lung cancer.

CDR3 protein: CARSPGGGVSEKLFF. The CDR3 DNA follows: TGTGCCAGAAGCCCGGGAGGGGGGGTGAGTGAAAAACTGTTTTTT. This rearrangement joins TRBV11-2 to TRBJ1-4, with D perhaps matching TRBD1 (6 bases). The CDR3 sequence is 15 residues long. In germline, CDR1 is SGHAT, CDR2 FQNNGV. The V end lost 9 bases, the J end lost 7 bases, and 21 bases lay between the germline ends.